Shown below are 9 T cell receptor beta chains from a single sample sequenced in a study of blood T cells in healthy people across ages. Next came a second PCR, run for about 7 to 12 cycles, which used a sample-barcoded 5' primer along with a J-beta primer mix. MiXCR, applied by TCRdb to the 5' RACE reads, yields one record per CDR3 protein. Here the sample spans roughly 720,000 distinct CDR3 sequences, 40% to 65% being singletons. Source material: blood. The receptors shown here come from a man older than 75 in good health.

V is TRBV7-2 and J is TRBJ1-2; no reliable D call. Trimming pared 6 bases from V and 10 bases from J, leaving 15 bases between. This CDR3 has 12 residues. The germline V gene encodes CDR1 SGHTA and CDR2 FQGNSA. CDR3 amino acids: CASSQMAGNYTF. In DNA form, the CDR3 reads TGTGCCAGCAGTCAAATGGCGGGGAACTACACCTTC.

V usage is TRBV28 and J usage is TRBJ2-7, with TRBD2 matching 7 bases. The CDR3 covers 14 residues. Germline V gene lookup returns CDR1 MDHEN and CDR2 SYDVKM. The junction had 6 bases not matched to a gene; V was cut back by 1 base and J by 6 bases. The CDR3 bases are TGTGCCAGCAGTTTATTTCGGGGGGTGGGCGAGCAGTACTTC. It is translated as CASSLFRGVGEQYF.

The chain employs TRBV27 and TRBJ2-7, with 9 bases that match TRBD2. V was pared by 4 bases and J by 7 bases, with 11 bases of the junction left unmatched. This CDR3 contains 15 residues. CDR1 and CDR2 (germline): MNHEY, SMNVEV (reference sequence). CDR3 coding DNA: TGTGCCAGCAGTTACCTAGCGGGGAGGGACAATGAGCAGTACTTC. Its protein product is CASSYLAGRDNEQYF.

The rearrangement uses TRBV10-1 and TRBJ1-1, with 7 positions matching TRBD1. CDR1 WNHNN and CDR2 SYGVQD come from the germline V gene (reference sequence). The V and J ends lost 2 bases and 11 bases, in that order; junction bases with no gene match: 8. The CDR3 is 13 residues long. The CDR3 nucleotides are TGCGCCAGCAGTGAGACCCGACAGGGTCAGGCTTTCTTT. It translates to CASSETRQGQAFF.

The rearrangement links TRBV20-1 to TRBJ2-2, with D possibly TRBD2 on 5 matching bases. Germline values: CDR1 DFQATT, CDR2 SNEGSKA (reference sequence). Trimming pared 6 bases from V and 1 base from J, leaving 12 bases between. This CDR3 spans 14 amino acids. The CDR3 nucleotides read TGCAGTGCGAGGGAGCGGCTGAACACCGGGGAGCTGTTTTTT. It yields the protein CSARERLNTGELFF.

This clonotype was counted between two and nine times. The chain employs TRBV5-1 and TRBJ2-1; 11 bases map to TRBD2. Germline V gene data show CDR1 as SGHRS and CDR2 as YFSETQ. There are 18 residues in the CDR3. Losses at the gene ends were 4 bases for V and 2 bases for J; bases not matched to a gene: 11. CDR3 region: CASSTGGTSGVAYNEQFF. In DNA, the CDR3 is TGCGCCAGCAGCACCGGGGGGACTAGCGGAGTGGCCTACAATGAGCAGTTCTTC.

The chain links TRBV3-1 to TRBJ2-4; the match to TRBD2 covers 7 bases. The V gene's germline CDR1 is LGHDT and CDR2 YNNKEL (reference sequence). This CDR3 has 16 residues. Losses at the gene ends were 5 bases for V and 13 bases for J; bases not matched to a gene: 20. CDR3 residues: CASSNRGVGKREEQYF. The CDR3 DNA follows: TGTGCCAGCAGCAATCGGGGAGTTGGCAAACGGGAGGAGCAGTACTTC.

The rearrangement links TRBV12-3 or TRBV12-4 to TRBJ1-6; perhaps TRBD1 as D (6 bases). This CDR3 has 18 amino acids. V lost 7 bases, J lost 7 bases, and 26 bases lay in between. The CDR3 loop is CASTFVRDTLTRNSPLHF. CDR3 coding DNA: TGTGCCAGCACCTTCGTACGGGACACCCTGACTAGGAATTCACCCCTCCACTTT.

V and J are TRBV7-2 and TRBJ2-5; 9 bases align to TRBD1. The J call is doubtful: the DNA matches TRBJ2-7 better. The CDR3 has 15 residues. Germline values: CDR1 SGHTA, CDR2 FQGNSA. CDR3 protein: CASSSPDRGVYEQYF. The CDR3 DNA reads as TGTGCCAGCAGCTCCCCGGACAGGGGAGTGTACGAGCAGTACTTC.